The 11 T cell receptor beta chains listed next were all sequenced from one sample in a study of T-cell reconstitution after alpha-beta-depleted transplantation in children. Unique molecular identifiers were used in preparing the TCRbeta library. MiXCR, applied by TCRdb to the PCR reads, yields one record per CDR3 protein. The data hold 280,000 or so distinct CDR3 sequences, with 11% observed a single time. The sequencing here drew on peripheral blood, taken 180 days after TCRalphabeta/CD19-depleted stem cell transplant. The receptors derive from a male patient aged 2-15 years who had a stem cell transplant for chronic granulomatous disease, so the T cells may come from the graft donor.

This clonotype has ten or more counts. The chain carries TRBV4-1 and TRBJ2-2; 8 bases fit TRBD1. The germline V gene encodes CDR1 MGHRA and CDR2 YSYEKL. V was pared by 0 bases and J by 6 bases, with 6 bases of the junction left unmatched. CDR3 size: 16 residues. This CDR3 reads CASSQEGQARAGELFF. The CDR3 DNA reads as TGCGCCAGCAGCCAAGAGGGACAGGCCCGTGCCGGGGAGCTGTTTTTT.

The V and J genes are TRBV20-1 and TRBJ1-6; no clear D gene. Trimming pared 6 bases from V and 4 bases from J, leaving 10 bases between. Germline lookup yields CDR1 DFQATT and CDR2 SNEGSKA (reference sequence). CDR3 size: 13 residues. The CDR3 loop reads CSAVEPYNSPLHF. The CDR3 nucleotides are TGCAGTGCCGTTGAACCTTATAATTCACCCCTCCACTTT.

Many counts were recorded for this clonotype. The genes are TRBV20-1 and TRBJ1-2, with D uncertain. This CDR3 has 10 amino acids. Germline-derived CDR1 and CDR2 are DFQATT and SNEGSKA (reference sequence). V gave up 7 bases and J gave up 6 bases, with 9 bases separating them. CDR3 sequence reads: CSVPSNGYTF. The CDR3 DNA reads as TGCAGTGTTCCATCGAATGGCTACACCTTC.

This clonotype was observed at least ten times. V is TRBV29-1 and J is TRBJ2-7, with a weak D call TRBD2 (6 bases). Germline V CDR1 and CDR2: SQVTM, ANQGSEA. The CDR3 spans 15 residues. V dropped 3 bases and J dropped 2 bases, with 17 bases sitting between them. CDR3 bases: TGCAGCGTTGAGATTCCCGGACTACAAACCTACGAGCAGTACTTC. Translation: CSVEIPGLQTYEQYF.

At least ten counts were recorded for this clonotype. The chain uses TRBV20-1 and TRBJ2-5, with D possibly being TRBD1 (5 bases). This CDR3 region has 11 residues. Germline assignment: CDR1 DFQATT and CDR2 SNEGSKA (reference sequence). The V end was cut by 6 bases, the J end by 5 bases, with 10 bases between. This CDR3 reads CSAQGGETQYF. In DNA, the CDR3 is TGCAGTGCCCAGGGCGGTGAGACCCAGTACTTC.

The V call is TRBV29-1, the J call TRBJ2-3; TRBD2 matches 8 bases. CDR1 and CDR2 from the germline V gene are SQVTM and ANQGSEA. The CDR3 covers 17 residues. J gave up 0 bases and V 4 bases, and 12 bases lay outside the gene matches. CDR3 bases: TGCAGCGTTGTCCCTTTGGTAGCGGGACCTAGCACAGATACGCAGTATTTT. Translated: CSVVPLVAGPSTDTQYF.

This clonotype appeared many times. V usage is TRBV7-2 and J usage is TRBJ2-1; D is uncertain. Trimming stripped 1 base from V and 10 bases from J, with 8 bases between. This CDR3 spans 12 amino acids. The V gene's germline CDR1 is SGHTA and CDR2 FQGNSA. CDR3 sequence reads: CASSLDLEEQFF. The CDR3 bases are TGTGCCAGCAGCTTAGACCTCGAGGAGCAGTTCTTC.

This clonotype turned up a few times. DNA for the CDR3: TGTGCCAGTACCCCGGTATCCGGGGAGCTGTTTTTT. Encoded protein: CASTPVSGELFF. The chain links TRBV19 to TRBJ2-2; the D is unclear. The CDR3 is made up of 12 amino acids. Germline-derived CDR1 and CDR2 are LNHDA and SQIVND (reference sequence). Trimming removed 7 bases at V and 6 bases at J, with 9 bases between.

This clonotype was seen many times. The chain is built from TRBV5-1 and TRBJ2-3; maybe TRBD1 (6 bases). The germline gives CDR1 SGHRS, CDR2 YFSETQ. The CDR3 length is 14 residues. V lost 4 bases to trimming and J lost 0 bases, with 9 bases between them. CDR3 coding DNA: TGCGCCAGCAGCAGAACAGGGAGCACAGATACGCAGTATTTT. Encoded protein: CASSRTGSTDTQYF.

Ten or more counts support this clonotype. The CDR3 spells CASSRRLAGYGELFF. The DNA of the CDR3 is TGTGCCAGCAGCCGAAGACTAGCGGGGTACGGGGAGCTGTTTTTT. The chain joins TRBV3-1 to TRBJ2-2, with 11 nucleotides matching TRBD2. Germline CDR1 is LGHDT and CDR2 is YNNKEL (reference sequence). The CDR3 spans 15 residues. The V gene end was trimmed by 4 bases and the J gene end by 7 bases; junction bases not matched to a gene: 5.

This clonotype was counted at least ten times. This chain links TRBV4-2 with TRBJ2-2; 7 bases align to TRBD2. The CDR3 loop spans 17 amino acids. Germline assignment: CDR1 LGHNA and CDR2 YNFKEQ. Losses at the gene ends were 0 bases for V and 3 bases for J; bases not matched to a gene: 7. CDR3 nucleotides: TGTGCCAGCAGCCAAGAGGGTGGGAGGGCTCACACCGGGGAGCTGTTTTTT. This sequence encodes CASSQEGGRAHTGELFF.